These 13 T cell receptor beta chains originate from one sample sequenced in a study of CD8 T cells in Susac syndrome. Random hexamers served to reverse transcribe about 0.45 to 1 ug RNA. TCRdb re-derived calls from the immunoSEQ multiplex PCR reads in MiXCR, one entry per CDR3 protein. Of 130,000 or so distinct CDR3 sequences listed, around 94% are singletons. The sequenced sample consisted of CD4+ T cells from PBMCs. The receptors derive from a human donor in good health.

V and J are TRBV29-1 and TRBJ1-1; D is undetermined. This CDR3 is built from 16 residues. V lost 6 bases, J lost 0 bases, and 20 bases lay in between. Per the germline V gene, CDR1 is SQVTM and CDR2 is ANQGSEA. CDR3 nucleotide sequence: TGCAGCGTAGGACCTTTAAGGCTCGCAATGAACACTGAAGCTTTCTTT. Translated, it gives CSVGPLRLAMNTEAFF.

The chain combines TRBV5-1 with TRBJ2-1, with D tentatively TRBD1 (5 bases). V shed 1 base and J shed 0 bases, with 11 bases lying between them. Germline loops: CDR1 SGHRS, CDR2 YFSETQ. This CDR3 has 16 amino acids. As DNA, the CDR3 is TGCGCCAGCAGCTTGTCAGGGTTGAGCTCCTACAATGAGCAGTTCTTC. Translating gives CASSLSGLSSYNEQFF.

This clonotype was recorded only once. The chain links TRBV29-1 to TRBJ1-4, with D possibly matching TRBD1 (5 bases). The CDR3 consists of 15 residues. Trimming removed 5 bases from V and 0 bases from J, with 13 bases in between. CDR1 is SQVTM and CDR2 is ANQGSEA in the germline V gene. CDR3 residues: CSVRGTGATNEKLFF. Written as DNA, the CDR3 is TGCAGCGTTAGAGGGACGGGTGCAACTAATGAAAAACTGTTTTTT.

The rearrangement links TRBV6-2 or TRBV6-3 to TRBJ2-1; the D is unclear. The CDR3 runs to 11 residues. Trimming cost V 4 bases and J 9 bases, with 7 bases left between them. CDR1 MNHEY and CDR2 SVGEGT come from the germline V gene. The CDR3 DNA reads TGTGCCAGCAGTTCTTGGGGTGAGCAGTTCTTC. Translated, it gives CASSSWGEQFF.

J is TRBJ2-2 and V is TRBV27; a weak D match, TRBD2 (6 bases). This CDR3 comprises 15 residues. In germline, CDR1 is MNHEY, CDR2 SMNVEV (reference sequence). V lost 7 bases and J 0 bases, leaving 12 bases between the germline ends. CDR3 sequence reads: CASTSGGANTGELFF. Here the CDR3 DNA reads TGTGCCAGCACCTCCGGGGGTGCGAACACCGGGGAGCTGTTTTTT.

The chain uses TRBV6-1 and TRBJ2-7; TRBD2 matches 7 bases. This CDR3 is built from 13 residues. The V gene's germline CDR1 is MNHNS and CDR2 SASEGT. V trimming: 7 bases; J trimming: 3 bases; junction bases outside the gene matches: 6. The CDR3 spells CASISGDNYEQYF. The CDR3 DNA is TGTGCCAGCATAAGCGGGGATAACTACGAGCAGTACTTC.

This chain uses TRBV7-3 with TRBJ2-2; weak D call: TRBD2 (6 bases). Trimming removed 4 bases from V and 6 bases from J, with 18 bases in between. Germline values: CDR1 SGHTA, CDR2 FQGTGA. The CDR3 has 16 amino acids. The CDR3 coding sequence is TGTGCCAGCAGCTCTGATTCCCATGCGGGGTCCGGGGAGCTGTTTTTT. It translates to CASSSDSHAGSGELFF.

The rearrangement joins TRBV29-1 to TRBJ2-1; 9 nucleotides line up with TRBD1. The V gene end was trimmed by 6 bases and the J gene end by 6 bases; junction bases not matched to a gene: 12. This CDR3 has 15 residues. Germline CDR1 is SQVTM and CDR2 is ANQGSEA. In DNA, the CDR3 is TGCAGCGTCGTCAAGGGACAGGGAAGCCCCAATGAGCAGTTCTTC. This encodes CSVVKGQGSPNEQFF.

This clonotype has a handful of counts. V and J are TRBV5-1 and TRBJ2-2, with 7 bases aligning to TRBD1. CDR1 is SGHRS and CDR2 is YFSETQ in the germline V gene. The CDR3 has 15 amino acids. The V segment lost 1 base and the J segment 2 bases; nucleotides outside the gene matches: 2. CDR3 coding DNA: TGCGCCAGCAGCTTGACAGGGGCCAACACCGGGGAGCTGTTTTTT. Translated, it gives CASSLTGANTGELFF.

This chain uses TRBV20-1 with TRBJ2-2, with TRBD1 matching 9 bases. Germline V CDR1 and CDR2: DFQATT, SNEGSKA (reference sequence). CDR3 size: 13 residues. J gave up 4 bases and V 5 bases, and 2 bases lay outside the gene matches. CDR3 sequence reads: CSAGGQGTGELFF. As DNA, the CDR3 is TGCAGTGCTGGGGGACAGGGCACCGGGGAGCTGTTTTTT.

This rearrangement joins TRBV3-1 to TRBJ2-7; D possibly corresponds to TRBD2 (5 bases). CDR1 LGHDT and CDR2 YNNKEL come from the germline V gene (reference sequence). CDR3 length: 14 residues. V was shortened by 4 bases and J by 5 bases, with 15 bases between the two germline ends. The CDR3 is CASSPWTYKDEQYF. The CDR3 DNA reads TGTGCCAGCAGCCCGTGGACTTATAAAGACGAGCAGTACTTC.

The rearrangement uses TRBV30 and TRBJ1-5; D uncertain. This CDR3 is built from 14 residues. Trimming took 5 bases from V and 1 from J, leaving 12 bases between them. Germline V CDR1 and CDR2: GTSNPN, SVGIG (reference sequence). The CDR3 DNA reads TGTGCCTGGGCCCCGGGTGGAAGCAATCAGCCCCAGCATTTT. It is translated as CAWAPGGSNQPQHF.

This chain joins TRBV12-3 or TRBV12-4 and TRBJ2-7; 12 bases match TRBD2. CDR3 length equals 15 residues. V lost 1 base and J lost 5; bases outside the gene matches: 3. The CDR3 nucleotides read TGTGCCAGCAGTTTAGGACTAGCGGGAGTAAACGAGCAGTACTTC. Translated, it gives CASSLGLAGVNEQYF.